Below, one TCR beta chain is given with its context. Its antigen is not known. Regarding donors, all were healthy bone marrow donors. PCR was performed using 60 Vbeta and 13 Jbeta primers. Clones were read by immunoSEQ multiplex PCR, and TCRdb kept only the in-frame ones, dropping some. This sample has approximately 150,000 clones, with about 80% found just once. These data originate in a study of cytomegalovirus exposure and HLA in healthy donors. Study-wide results and caveats: The authors assumed roughly uniform sequencing depth across donors for presence/absence analyses. Relative to equally common others, HLA-associated TCR beta chains showed greater clonal expansion in a later analysis.

Germline-derived CDR1 and CDR2 are MNHNS and SASEGT. The V and J ends lost 11 bases and 8 bases respectively, with 19 bases between them. This CDR3 contains 13 residues. The chain uses TRBV6-1 and TRBJ2-1; maybe TRBD2 (6 bases). Sample: PBMCs. This sequence was found in a man between 18 and 29 years old in good health and CMV-seronegative. The CDR3 loop is CAASKRALDEQFF. Here the CDR3 DNA reads TGTGCCGCGAGCAAGCGGGCCTTGGATGAGCAGTTCTTC.